Following are 28 T cell receptor beta chains from one sample sequenced in a study of long-term antiretroviral therapy in people with HIV. A v3.0 immunoSEQ assay was performed at survey level. Clones were read by immunoSEQ multiplex PCR, and TCRdb kept only the in-frame ones, dropping some. Of 25,000 to 35,000 clones listed, around 83% are singletons. Source: unsorted PBMCs, taken 0.4 years after starting antiretroviral therapy. Receptors originate from a young man with HIV.

This clone came up a few times. This chain joins TRBV10-3 and TRBJ2-1; 8 positions agree with TRBD2. V gave up 3 bases and J gave up 0 bases; unmatched junction bases: 10. This CDR3 is built from 18 residues. The germline CDR1 and CDR2 sequences are ENHRY and SYGVKD. For the CDR3, the DNA is TGTGCCATCAGTGAAAGGTTGACTAGCGAAACCTCCTACAATGAGCAGTTCTTC. Residues: CAISERLTSETSYNEQFF.

V usage is TRBV10-2 and J usage is TRBJ1-1, with 7 bases matching TRBD1. The V gene's germline CDR1 is WSHSY and CDR2 SAAADI. CDR3 length: 13 amino acids. The trim removed 6 bases at V and 4 bases at J, leaving 5 bases unmatched. The CDR3 DNA follows: TGCGCCAGCAGCCAGGGGGTCATCACTGAAGCTTTCTTT. Translating gives CASSQGVITEAFF.

The chain carries TRBV19 and TRBJ2-7; 11 bases are a match to TRBD2. Per germline, CDR1 LNHDA and CDR2 SQIVND (reference sequence). Trimming cost V 1 base and J 3 bases; bases outside gene matches: 5. This CDR3 has 16 amino acids. CDR3 nucleotides: TGTGCCAGTAGTATAGGCACTAGCGGGAGCGTCTACGAGCAGTACTTC. Residues: CASSIGTSGSVYEQYF.

The V and J genes are TRBV19 and TRBJ2-1; 8 nucleotides match TRBD2. CDR3 length: 14 amino acids. With V trimmed by 1 base and J by 4 bases, 0 bases remained unmatched. Germline V gene sequence: CDR1 LNHDA, CDR2 SQIVND (reference sequence). Written as DNA, the CDR3 is TGTGCCAGTAGTATAGCTAGCGGGTACAATGAGCAGTTCTTC. Encoded protein: CASSIASGYNEQFF.

This clone was recorded only once. This chain links TRBV5-5 with TRBJ1-1; possible D gene TRBD1, 5 bases. CDR1 and CDR2 (germline): SGHKS, YYEKEE (reference sequence). The CDR3 totals 16 residues. V was shortened by 0 bases and J by 0 bases, with 12 bases between the two germline ends. CDR3 DNA: TGTGCCAGCAGCTTGGCCTATGGGGCTCTGAACACTGAAGCTTTCTTT. Protein sequence: CASSLAYGALNTEAFF.

CDR3 region: CASSGGPRLAGDTDTQYF. The CDR3 coding sequence is TGTGCCAGCAGCGGCGGGCCCCGGCTAGCGGGGGACACAGATACGCAGTATTTT. The chain carries TRBV9 and TRBJ2-3; TRBD2 matches 10 bases. The ends lost 3 bases at V and 2 bases at J; junction bases unmatched: 12. CDR3 length: 18 amino acids. Germline V gene lookup returns CDR1 SGDLS and CDR2 YYNGEE.

The chain employs TRBV5-4 and TRBJ2-2, with 8 bases matching TRBD1. The CDR3 contains 18 residues. V shed 0 bases and J 6 bases; nucleotides not matched to a gene: 13. Per the germline V gene, CDR1 is SGHNT and CDR2 is YYREEE (reference sequence). The chain's CDR3 is CASSLELVGAGGSGELFF. DNA for the CDR3: TGTGCCAGCAGCTTGGAGCTGGTAGGCGCAGGGGGCTCCGGGGAGCTGTTTTTT. The complete variable domain, with remaining parts taken from reference TRBV5-4 and TRBJ2-2, reads ETGVTQSPTHLIKTRGQQVTLRCSSQSGHNTVSWYQQALGQGPQFIFQYYREEENGRGNFPPRFSGLQFPNYSSELNVNALELDDSALYLCASSLELVGAGGSGELFFGEGSRLTVL.

This chain uses TRBV25-1 with TRBJ2-1; D remains unclear. CDR1 is MGHDK and CDR2 is SYGVNS in the germline V gene. The V end was cut by 4 bases, the J end by 8 bases, with 12 bases between. This CDR3 contains 13 residues. The CDR3 DNA sequence: TGTGCCAGCAGTGCGCTGAATGAGGATGAGCAGTTCTTC. It yields the protein CASSALNEDEQFF.

This clone appeared a few times. This rearrangement joins TRBV6-6 to TRBJ1-1, with D perhaps TRBD1 (6 bases). The CDR3 consists of 15 residues. Trimming took 5 bases from V and 3 from J, leaving 16 bases between them. Germline V CDR1 and CDR2: MNHNY, SVGAGI (reference sequence). The CDR3 nucleotides read TGTGCCAGCAGTCCTAGACAGGTTGGGGACACTGAAGCTTTCTTT. Translating gives CASSPRQVGDTEAFF.

V usage is TRBV10-2 and J usage is TRBJ1-1; D gene unclear. V was trimmed by 5 bases and J by 0 bases, leaving 10 bases between them. The CDR3 runs 14 residues. CDR1 is WSHSY, CDR2 SAAADI, per germline. The CDR3: CASSQPAVNTEAFF. CDR3 DNA sequence: TGCGCCAGCAGTCAACCCGCCGTGAACACTGAAGCTTTCTTT.

CDR3 in amino acids: CASSLRAGYTEAFF. The CDR3, as DNA: TGTGCCAGCAGCTTAAGGGCAGGCTACACTGAAGCTTTCTTT. V usage is TRBV7-3 and J usage is TRBJ1-1, with D hard to call. V was shortened by 1 base and J by 3 bases, with 9 bases between the two germline ends. Germline-derived CDR1 and CDR2 are SGHTA and FQGTGA. This CDR3 has 14 amino acids.

This chain links TRBV15 with TRBJ2-2, with no clear D. The CDR3 has 12 amino acids. With 4 bases removed from V and 6 bases from J, the gap between germline ends came to 6 bases. Germline CDR1 LNHNV, CDR2 YYDKDF (reference sequence). The CDR3 loop reads CATSMGSGELFF. The CDR3 coding sequence is TGTGCCACCAGCATGGGATCCGGGGAGCTGTTTTTT. Drawing the rest from reference TRBV15 and TRBJ2-2, the complete variable domain is DAMVIQNPRYQVTQFGKPVTLSCSQTLNHNVMYWYQQKSSQAPKLLFHYYDKDFNNEADTPDNFQSRRPNTSFCFLDIRSPGLGDTAMYLCATSMGSGELFFGEGSRLTVL.

The CDR3 reads CASSNLLAGEQFF. DNA for the CDR3: TGTGCCAGCAGTAACTTACTAGCGGGAGAGCAGTTCTTC. V is TRBV2 and J is TRBJ2-1, with 10 bases that match TRBD2. Germline assignment: CDR1 SNHLY and CDR2 FYNNEI. V was pared by 5 bases and J by 10 bases, with 5 bases of the junction left unmatched. The CDR3 runs 13 residues. Looking up the rest from reference TRBV2 and TRBJ2-1 gives the full variable domain: EPEVTQTPSHQVTQMGQEVILRCVPISNHLYFYWYRQILGQKVEFLVSFYNNEISEKSEIFDDQFSVERPDGSNFTLKIRSTKLEDSAMYFCASSNLLAGEQFFGPGTRLTVL.

This clone was seen more than once but under ten times. The V call is TRBV6-5, the J call TRBJ2-3; no reliable D call. The CDR3 is made up of 12 amino acids. The germline CDR1 and CDR2 sequences are MNHEY and SVGAGI. V lost 4 bases and J 3 bases, leaving 5 bases between the germline ends. CDR3 loop: CASSSVTDTQYF. The CDR3 nucleotides read TGTGCCAGCAGTTCTGTGACAGATACGCAGTATTTT.

The chain combines TRBV5-6 with TRBJ2-7; tentatively, D is TRBD1 (5 bases). Germline assignment: CDR1 SGHDT and CDR2 YYEEEE. This CDR3 is built from 13 residues. The V end was cut by 1 base, the J end by 2 bases, with 7 bases between. The CDR3 sequence is CASSLPTAYEQYF. CDR3 in DNA: TGTGCCAGCAGCTTGCCGACAGCCTACGAGCAGTACTTC.

The gene calls are TRBV6-6 and TRBJ1-2; D is uncertain. Trimming stripped 5 bases from V and 8 bases from J, with 15 bases between. The CDR3 extends over 13 amino acids. The germline CDR1 and CDR2 sequences are MNHNY and SVGAGI (reference sequence). The CDR3 loop reads CASSPKDWAGYTF. In nucleotides, the CDR3 is TGTGCCAGCAGTCCCAAGGACTGGGCGGGCTACACCTTC.

The chain couples TRBV4-1 to TRBJ1-2; D ambiguous. V was shortened by 0 bases and J by 4 bases, with 18 bases between the two germline ends. This CDR3 comprises 17 residues. CDR1 and CDR2 (germline): MGHRA, YSYEKL. The DNA for the CDR3 is TGCGCCAGCAGCCAAGATGCTGATCCGCTAAGGGTCTATGGCTACACCTTC. This gives the protein CASSQDADPLRVYGYTF.

This clone has more than one count but fewer than ten. CDR3 amino acids: CASSYAPIGSNTEAFF. CDR3 DNA sequence: TGTGCCAGCAGTTACGCCCCTATAGGTTCGAACACTGAAGCTTTCTTT. The genes are TRBV6-6 and TRBJ1-1; D call uncertain. This CDR3 has 16 amino acids. The germline V gene encodes CDR1 MNHNY and CDR2 SVGAGI (reference sequence). The germline V and J ends were trimmed by 2 bases and 1 base, with 14 bases remaining between them.

The V call is TRBV5-1, the J call TRBJ1-3, with D hard to call. Per the germline V gene, CDR1 is SGHRS and CDR2 is YFSETQ. V lost 0 bases and J 0 bases, leaving 10 bases between the germline ends. This CDR3 comprises 16 residues. The DNA of the CDR3 is TGCGCCAGCAGCTTGGTCGCAGCCGACTCTGGAAACACCATATATTTT. The encoded protein is CASSLVAADSGNTIYF.

V is TRBV6-1 and J is TRBJ2-7; 9 nucleotides align to TRBD2. Per germline, CDR1 MNHNS and CDR2 SASEGT. V was pared by 1 base and J by 0 bases, with 1 base of the junction left unmatched. The CDR3 is made up of 15 amino acids. CDR3: CASSEEAGGSYEQYF. CDR3 sequence (DNA): TGTGCCAGCAGTGAAGAAGCGGGGGGCTCCTACGAGCAGTACTTC.

The chain carries TRBV27 and TRBJ1-1; tentative D call: TRBD1 (5 bases). The CDR3 sequence is 11 residues long. Germline CDR1 MNHEY, CDR2 SMNVEV (reference sequence). Trimming took 4 bases from V and 8 from J, leaving 8 bases between them. The CDR3 protein is CASSSRQEAFF. CDR3 bases: TGTGCCAGCAGTTCTCGACAGGAAGCTTTCTTT.

The V and J genes are TRBV7-2 and TRBJ1-5; TRBD1 might be the D (6 bases). Germline CDR1 reads SGHTA; CDR2 reads FQGNSA. CDR3 length: 16 residues. Trimming shortened V by 1 base and J by 4 bases, and 14 bases separated the two germline ends. The CDR3: CASSLVEGRGNQPQHF. The CDR3 DNA sequence: TGTGCCAGCAGCTTAGTCGAAGGCAGGGGAAATCAGCCCCAGCATTTT.

The count of this clone is one. The chain employs TRBV27 and TRBJ2-5; TRBD2 might be the D (6 bases). The CDR3 is made up of 15 amino acids. Trimming cost V 6 bases and J 0 bases, with 14 bases left between them. The V gene's germline CDR1 is MNHEY and CDR2 SMNVEV (reference sequence). For the CDR3, the DNA is TGTGCCAGCAGATCGATTGGGGGGAACCAAGAGACCCAGTACTTC. This gives the protein CASRSIGGNQETQYF.

This chain joins TRBV7-2 and TRBJ2-5, with D possibly called TRBD1 or TRBD2 (5 bases each). V was shortened by 4 bases and J by 4 bases, with 16 bases between the two germline ends. Germline V lookup: CDR1 SGHTA, CDR2 FQGNSA. This CDR3 region has 15 residues. In DNA, the CDR3 is TGTGCCAGCAGCTACTCCTCCCGGGACCTAGAGACCCAGTACTTC. The encoded protein is CASSYSSRDLETQYF.

The table lists this clone with a count of one. V is TRBV18 and J is TRBJ2-2; 13 bases align to TRBD2. The CDR3 covers 19 residues. Looked up from germline, CDR1 is KGHSH and CDR2 is LQKENI. V lost 3 bases to trimming and J lost 0 bases; unmatched junction nucleotides: 7. The CDR3 nucleotides read TGTGCCAGCTCACCCCTTCGGACTAGCGGGGGCTCGAACACCGGGGAGCTGTTTTTT. Translating it yields CASSPLRTSGGSNTGELFF.

V is TRBV5-6 and J is TRBJ2-1, with unresolved D. The CDR3 spans 15 residues. CDR1 and CDR2 (germline): SGHDT, YYEEEE. The V end was cut by 0 bases, the J end by 1 base, with 8 bases between. In DNA, the CDR3 is TGTGCCAGCAGCTTGGGAACTTCTTCCTACAATGAGCAGTTCTTC. This sequence encodes CASSLGTSSYNEQFF.

The chain uses TRBV7-8 and TRBJ1-1; 8 nucleotides line up with TRBD1. Germline V gene sequence: CDR1 SGHVS, CDR2 FQNEAQ. Trimming at V came to 3 bases and at J to 7 bases, leaving 13 bases not matched to a gene. The CDR3 is 16 residues long. CDR3 coding DNA: TGTGCCAGCAGCTTTGGGCTCGGGACAGGTAGGGATGAAGCTTTCTTT. It translates to CASSFGLGTGRDEAFF. The full variable domain, with the rest looked up from reference TRBV7-8 and TRBJ1-1, is GAGVSQSPRYKVAKRGQDVALRCDPISGHVSLFWYQQALGQGPEFLTYFQNEAQLDKSGLPSDRFFAERPEGSVSTLKIQRTQQEDSAVYLCASSFGLGTGRDEAFFGQGTRLTVV.

This clone was observed a few times. The chain employs TRBV25-1 and TRBJ2-5, with 9 bases that match TRBD1. The V gene end was trimmed by 1 base and the J gene end by 9 bases; junction bases not matched to a gene: 6. Germline V gene sequence: CDR1 MGHDK, CDR2 SYGVNS. The CDR3 has 14 amino acids. CDR3 residues: CASSESGDRAAQYF. The CDR3 DNA sequence: TGTGCCAGCAGTGAATCGGGGGACAGGGCGGCCCAGTACTTC.